These 29 T cell receptor beta chains were sequenced from one sample in a study of cytomegalovirus exposure and HLA in healthy donors. Both 60 Vbeta primers and 13 Jbeta primers went into the PCR. The protocol was immunoSEQ multiplex PCR, while the TCRdb copy is restricted to in-frame clones and leaves out a portion. The sample records 90,000 to 130,000 clones, roughly 70% being singletons. The sequencing sample was made of PBMCs. These receptors were collected from a woman younger than 45 in good health and CMV-seronegative.

This chain connects TRBV11-2 to TRBJ2-1; 9 bases map to TRBD2. V dropped 4 bases and J dropped 7; count of bases not matched to a gene: 11. The CDR3 consists of 16 residues. The germline V gene has CDR1 SGHAT and CDR2 FQNNGV. The CDR3 spells CASSSRREGLNNEQFF. In DNA, the CDR3 is TGTGCCAGCAGCTCTAGGCGGGAGGGCCTAAATAATGAGCAGTTCTTC.

The V call is TRBV5-1, the J call TRBJ1-4; D is unresolved. Germline lookup yields CDR1 SGHRS and CDR2 YFSETQ. Trimming shortened V by 0 bases and J by 7 bases, and 7 bases separated the two germline ends. The CDR3 spans 13 residues. The CDR3 sequence: CASSLDEGEKLFF. The CDR3 nucleotides are TGCGCCAGCAGCTTGGATGAGGGTGAAAAACTGTTTTTT.

The V and J genes are TRBV5-5 and TRBJ1-2; D ambiguous. Germline lookup yields CDR1 SGHKS and CDR2 YYEKEE (reference sequence). The V gene lost 0 bases and the J gene lost 6 bases, with 9 bases spanning the gap. The length of the CDR3 is 13 residues. The chain's CDR3 is CASSLGIGHGYTF. The CDR3 region has the DNA TGTGCCAGCAGCTTGGGCATTGGGCATGGCTACACCTTC.

The chain carries TRBV7-9 and TRBJ2-1; no clear D. Per germline, CDR1 SEHNR and CDR2 FQNEAQ (reference sequence). The CDR3 is made up of 15 amino acids. The V gene lost 0 bases and the J gene lost 3 bases, with 9 bases spanning the gap. CDR3 sequence: CASSLASPNYNEQFF. The DNA for the CDR3 is TGTGCCAGCAGCTTAGCTAGCCCTAACTACAATGAGCAGTTCTTC. The entire variable domain, with the rest obtained from reference TRBV7-9 and TRBJ2-1, is as follows: DTGVSQNPRHKITKRGQNVTFRCDPISEHNRLYWYRQTLGQGPEFLTYFQNEAQLEKSRLLSDRFSAERPKGSFSTLEIQRTEQGDSAMYLCASSLASPNYNEQFFGPGTRLTVL.

This clone was detected once. In nucleotides, the CDR3 is TGTGCCAGTAGTATGGCAGGCACCGGGGAGCTGTTTTTT. Its translation: CASSMAGTGELFF. The chain combines TRBV19 with TRBJ2-2, with no clear D. The CDR3 is 13 amino acids. From germline, CDR1 is LNHDA and CDR2 SQIVND (reference sequence). Trimming removed 3 bases from V and 4 bases from J, with 6 bases in between.

The genes are TRBV19 and TRBJ1-1; D is perhaps TRBD1 (6 bases). This CDR3 spans 15 amino acids. V was clipped by 5 bases and J by 3 bases, with 16 bases between them. Germline-derived CDR1 and CDR2 are LNHDA and SQIVND (reference sequence). The CDR3 coding sequence is TGTGCCAGTAGTGCGATGGACAGCGCCTACACTGAAGCTTTCTTT. Translated: CASSAMDSAYTEAFF.

This clone has a handful of counts. The V gene is TRBV5-4, the J gene TRBJ1-1; D is ambiguous. Germline CDR1 SGHNT, CDR2 YYREEE (reference sequence). The CDR3 length is 16 residues. V gave up 4 bases and J gave up 0 bases, with 16 bases separating them. CDR3 nucleotide sequence: TGTGCCAGCAGCCCCGAGGAGAAGCTTATGAACACTGAAGCTTTCTTT. Protein: CASSPEEKLMNTEAFF.

The chain has TRBV7-9 and TRBJ2-3; 8 bases agree with TRBD1. This CDR3 comprises 17 residues. In germline, CDR1 is SEHNR, CDR2 FQNEAQ (reference sequence). The trim removed 5 bases at V and 5 bases at J, leaving 15 bases unmatched. CDR3 protein: CASSPGFLNRGEDTQYF. The DNA of the CDR3 is TGTGCCAGCAGCCCCGGGTTCTTGAACAGGGGGGAAGATACGCAGTATTTT.

The rearrangement uses TRBV5-1 and TRBJ2-1; 12 bases line up with TRBD2. The ends lost 4 bases at V and 8 bases at J; junction bases unmatched: 10. CDR1 is SGHRS and CDR2 is YFSETQ in the germline V gene. The CDR3 consists of 16 residues. CDR3 residues: CASSLWTSGAGDEQFF. Here the CDR3 DNA reads TGCGCCAGCAGCCTCTGGACTAGCGGGGCCGGCGATGAGCAGTTCTTC.

The chain links TRBV7-8 to TRBJ1-4, with D unclear. Germline CDR1 and CDR2: SGHVS and FQNEAQ. Trimming shortened V by 5 bases and J by 0 bases, and 7 bases separated the two germline ends. The CDR3 is made up of 14 amino acids. In DNA, the CDR3 is TGTGCCAGCAGCCGAGATGCAACTAATGAAAAACTGTTTTTT. Amino acids: CASSRDATNEKLFF.

The chain uses TRBV6-1 and TRBJ1-1, with D perhaps TRBD1 (5 bases). Trimming removed 2 bases at V and 11 bases at J, with 15 bases between. The CDR3 is made up of 13 amino acids. CDR1 is MNHNS and CDR2 is SASEGT in the germline V gene. CDR3 region: CASSERRAGRAFF. The CDR3 DNA reads TGTGCCAGCAGTGAACGGCGGGCAGGGAGGGCTTTCTTT.

The chain couples TRBV5-1 to TRBJ2-2; tentatively, D is TRBD2 (6 bases). V lost 0 bases to trimming and J lost 5 bases, with 20 bases between them. The germline gives CDR1 SGHRS, CDR2 YFSETQ. There are 18 residues in the CDR3. The CDR3 DNA is TGCGCCAGCAGCTTGGTTCCGGGGGATTCCGGGGGAACCGGGGAGCTGTTTTTT. It is translated as CASSLVPGDSGGTGELFF. Full variable domain (outside the CDR3, taken from reference TRBV5-1 and TRBJ2-2): KAGVTQTPRYLIKTRGQQVTLSCSPISGHRSVSWYQQTPGQGLQFLFEYFSETQRNKGNFPGRFSGRQFSNSRSEMNVSTLELGDSALYLCASSLVPGDSGGTGELFFGEGSRLTVL.

This chain links TRBV30 with TRBJ1-1; D not certain. The ends were cut back, 0 bases at V and 0 bases at J, with 8 bases in the middle. This CDR3 is 14 amino acids long. From germline, CDR1 is GTSNPN and CDR2 SVGIG (reference sequence). CDR3 loop: CAWSVTGLNTEAFF. CDR3 coding DNA: TGTGCCTGGAGTGTTACGGGATTGAACACTGAAGCTTTCTTT.

The V and J genes are TRBV2 and TRBJ1-4; D unresolved. Germline V gene lookup returns CDR1 SNHLY and CDR2 FYNNEI. The CDR3 loop spans 13 amino acids. The ends were cut back, 7 bases at V and 3 bases at J, with 9 bases in the middle. CDR3 loop: CASTRWPNEKLFF. The CDR3, as DNA: TGTGCCAGCACCCGCTGGCCTAATGAAAAACTGTTTTTT.

This clone was picked up one time. The rearrangement links TRBV30 to TRBJ2-7; 10 nucleotides agree with TRBD2. V was clipped by 2 bases and J by 3 bases; unmatched bases: 10. This CDR3 spans 16 amino acids. CDR1 GTSNPN and CDR2 SVGIG come from the germline V gene (reference sequence). The CDR3 sequence is CAWSWAERGGLYEQYF. In DNA form, the CDR3 reads TGTGCCTGGAGTTGGGCGGAGCGGGGGGGCCTCTACGAGCAGTACTTC.

Details on this clone: Distinct nucleotide sequences in the sample also encode this CDR3. The rearrangement joins TRBV7-9 to TRBJ1-1; tentative D call: TRBD1 (5 bases). The CDR3 is made up of 13 amino acids. V lost 2 bases and J lost 4, with 8 bases in between. Per the germline V gene, CDR1 is SEHNR and CDR2 is FQNEAQ (reference sequence). The CDR3 DNA follows: TGTGCCAGCAGCTTAACGGGGGGCACTGAAGCTTTCTTT. This translates into CASSLTGGTEAFF.

The J gene is TRBJ2-7, the V gene TRBV14; 7 positions agree with TRBD1. The junction had 4 bases not matched to a gene; V was cut back by 1 base and J by 1 base. The V gene's germline CDR1 is SGHDN and CDR2 FVKESK. The CDR3 is 15 amino acids. CDR3 bases: TGTGCCAGCAGCCAAGTAGCAGGGGGTTCCTACGAGCAGTACTTC. This encodes CASSQVAGGSYEQYF.

This clone was found a few times. V and J are TRBV29-1 and TRBJ1-2, with TRBD1 matching 7 bases. There are 15 residues in the CDR3. The V and J ends lost 1 base and 3 bases, in that order; junction bases with no gene match: 8. Germline assignment: CDR1 SQVTM and CDR2 ANQGSEA. The CDR3 DNA follows: TGCAGCGTTGAAGTAGGAAAGGGGGCCTACTATGGCTACACCTTC. Translating gives CSVEVGKGAYYGYTF. The variable domain in full, completed from reference TRBV29-1 and TRBJ1-2, reads SAVISQKPSRDICQRGTSLTIQCQVDSQVTMMFWYRQQPGQSLTLIATANQGSEATYESGFVIDKFPISRPNLTFSTLTVSNMSPEDSSIYLCSVEVGKGAYYGYTFGSGTRLTVV.

The V call is TRBV14, the J call TRBJ2-7, with 9 bases aligning to TRBD1. The CDR3 length is 15 residues. Germline V lookup: CDR1 SGHDN, CDR2 FVKESK. With 3 bases clipped from V and 0 bases from J, the junction kept 3 bases outside the gene matches. CDR3 coding DNA: TGTGCCAGCAGCCAGACAGGGGGTGGCTCCTACGAGCAGTACTTC. It codes for CASSQTGGGSYEQYF.

This rearrangement joins TRBV5-1 to TRBJ1-1; TRBD1 matches at 7 bases. The length of the CDR3 is 13 residues. Germline assignment: CDR1 SGHRS and CDR2 YFSETQ. Unmatched junction bases numbered 4, after V lost 4 bases and J lost 4 bases. The CDR3 DNA follows: TGCGCCAGCAGCAGGGGGCCGGGCACTGAAGCTTTCTTT. Protein: CASSRGPGTEAFF.

This clone was detected only once. The J gene is TRBJ1-6, the V gene TRBV27; 8 positions agree with TRBD1. This CDR3 is 15 amino acids long. Germline loops: CDR1 MNHEY, CDR2 SMNVEV (reference sequence). J was trimmed by 8 bases and V by 5 bases; bases with no gene match: 8. This CDR3 reads CASSPRQGWDSPLHF. The CDR3 nucleotides are TGTGCCAGCAGTCCAAGACAGGGGTGGGATTCACCCCTCCACTTT.

The CDR3 DNA reads as TGTGCCAGCAGCTGGGACAGCGCTATGAACACTGAAGCTTTCTTT. Its translation is CASSWDSAMNTEAFF. The chain couples TRBV7-8 to TRBJ1-1; TRBD1 agrees at 7 bases. Germline CDR1 and CDR2: SGHVS and FQNEAQ. The CDR3 totals 15 residues. V was clipped by 4 bases and J by 0 bases; unmatched bases: 5. The entire variable domain, with the rest obtained from reference TRBV7-8 and TRBJ1-1, is as follows: GAGVSQSPRYKVAKRGQDVALRCDPISGHVSLFWYQQALGQGPEFLTYFQNEAQLDKSGLPSDRFFAERPEGSVSTLKIQRTQQEDSAVYLCASSWDSAMNTEAFFGQGTRLTVV.

The chain has TRBV9 and TRBJ1-2; D not certain. Germline V gives CDR1 SGDLS, CDR2 YYNGEE. Trimming stripped 1 base from V and 7 bases from J, with 11 bases between. This CDR3 comprises 13 residues. The CDR3 is CASSVNSRFGYTF. CDR3 bases: TGTGCCAGCAGCGTAAATTCACGGTTTGGCTACACCTTC.

The CDR3 is CASSEWTSRDTQYF. The CDR3, as DNA: TGTGCCAGCAGTGAATGGACTAGCCGGGATACGCAGTATTTT. The chain couples TRBV6-1 to TRBJ2-3; 8 positions match TRBD2. The CDR3 runs to 14 residues. The germline V gene encodes CDR1 MNHNS and CDR2 SASEGT. Unmatched junction bases numbered 4, after V lost 2 bases and J lost 6 bases.

DNA of the CDR3: TGTGCCAGCAGTGAAGGGTTCGAAGGGGTTTGGAGCAATCAGCCCCAGCATTTT. It specifies CASSEGFEGVWSNQPQHF. The chain uses TRBV2 and TRBJ1-5; D might be TRBD1 (5 bases). The V end was cut by 1 base, the J end by 1 base, with 17 bases between. The germline V gene encodes CDR1 SNHLY and CDR2 FYNNEI. The CDR3 is 18 residues long.

The rearrangement uses TRBV28 and TRBJ2-5, with 8 nucleotides matching TRBD1. This CDR3 comprises 14 residues. The J segment lost 1 base and the V segment lost 8 bases, leaving 6 bases of the junction unmatched. CDR1 is MDHEN, CDR2 SYDVKM, per germline. CDR3 coding DNA: TGTGCCAGCGAAACAGGGGGTCCCCAAGAGACCCAGTACTTC. Its protein product is CASETGGPQETQYF.

The genes are TRBV6-5 and TRBJ2-7; 8 bases are a match to TRBD2. CDR3 length equals 16 residues. V was clipped by 4 bases and J by 4 bases; unmatched bases: 12. Germline CDR1 and CDR2: MNHEY and SVGAGI. The CDR3 nucleotides are TGTGCCAGCAGTTTCCGTAAAGCCGGGGGGGCTTACGAGCAGTACTTC. Protein sequence: CASSFRKAGGAYEQYF.

This clone was picked up a small number of times. The chain carries TRBV6-6 and TRBJ1-5; a possible D gene is TRBD1 (5 bases). The germline gives CDR1 MNHNY, CDR2 SVGAGI (reference sequence). Trimming took off 8 bases at V and 1 base at J, with 12 bases between the two ends. The CDR3 has 14 residues. CDR3: CASCWEGSNQPQHF. CDR3 DNA sequence: TGTGCCAGCTGCTGGGAGGGGAGCAATCAGCCCCAGCATTTT.

Comment on this clone: Germline is not matched at one junction end, which may reflect a read error. This CDR3 is also generated by other DNA sequences in the sample. The chain joins TRBV6-6 to TRBJ2-7; TRBD1 matches 8 bases. The CDR3 is made up of 13 amino acids. CDR1 and CDR2 from the germline V gene are MNHNY and SVGAGI (reference sequence). CDR3 bases: TGTGCCAGCAGTCCGTACAGGGGGAACGAACAGTACTTC. Encoded protein: CASSPYRGNEQYF.